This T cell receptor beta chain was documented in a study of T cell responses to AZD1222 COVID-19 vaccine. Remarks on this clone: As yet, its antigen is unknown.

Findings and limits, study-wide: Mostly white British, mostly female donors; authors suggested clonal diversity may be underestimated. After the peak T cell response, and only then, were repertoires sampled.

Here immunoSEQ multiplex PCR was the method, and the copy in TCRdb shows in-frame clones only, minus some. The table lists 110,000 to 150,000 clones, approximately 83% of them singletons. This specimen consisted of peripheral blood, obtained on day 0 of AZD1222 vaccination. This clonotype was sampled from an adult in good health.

The CDR3 protein is CASSEALGLAGLDTQYF. The CDR3, as DNA: TGTGCCAGCAGTGAAGCGCTGGGACTAGCGGGGCTTGATACGCAGTATTTT. The rearrangement links TRBV2 to TRBJ2-3, with 13 bases matching TRBD2. Germline CDR1 SNHLY, CDR2 FYNNEI. The CDR3 loop spans 17 amino acids. V gave up 0 bases and J gave up 6 bases; unmatched junction bases: 6.